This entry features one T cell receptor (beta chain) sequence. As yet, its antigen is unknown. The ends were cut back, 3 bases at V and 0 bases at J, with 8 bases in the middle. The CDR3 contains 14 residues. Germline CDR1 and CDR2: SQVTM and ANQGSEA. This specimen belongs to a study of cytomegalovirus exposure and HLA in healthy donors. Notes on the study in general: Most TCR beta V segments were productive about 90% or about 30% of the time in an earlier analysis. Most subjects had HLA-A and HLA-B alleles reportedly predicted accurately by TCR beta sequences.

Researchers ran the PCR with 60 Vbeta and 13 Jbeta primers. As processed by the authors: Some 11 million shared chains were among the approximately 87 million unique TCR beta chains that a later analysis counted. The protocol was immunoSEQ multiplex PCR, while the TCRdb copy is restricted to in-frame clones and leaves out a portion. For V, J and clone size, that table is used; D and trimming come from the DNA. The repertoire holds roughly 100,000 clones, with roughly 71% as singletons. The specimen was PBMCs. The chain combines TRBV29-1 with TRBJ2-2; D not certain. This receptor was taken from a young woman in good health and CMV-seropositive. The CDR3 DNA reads TGCAGCGTTGAGCAGGCCACGAACACCGGGGAGCTGTTTTTT. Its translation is CSVEQATNTGELFF.